These T cell receptor beta chains were read from a single sample in a study of naive and memory T cell subsets. TCRdb used MiXCR to reprocess the UMI-ligation and nested PCR reads, holding one entry per CDR3 protein. The sample has tens of thousands of distinct CDR3 sequences, roughly 11% seen once. The input for sequencing was skin, taken from a tuberculin skin test site. These receptors were obtained from an adult in good health. Both conserved end residues are part of each CDR3. Each record gives: V gene, clone size, J gene, D gene, CDR3 DNA, CDR3 protein. D genes are given only for firm matches. Only part of the rows carry a size: once, few, many, or a class if the clone is expanded.

V gene: TRBV6-2/TRBV6-3; clone size: -; J gene: TRBJ1-2; D gene: -; CDR3 DNA: TGTGCCAGCAGAGACGACAGGAGCTATGGCTACACCTTC; CDR3 protein: CASRDDRSYGYTF
V gene: TRBV6-5; clone size: many; J gene: TRBJ2-7; D gene: -; CDR3 DNA: TGTGCCAGCAGGCGGAGGACAGACGGGAGTTACGAGCAGTACTTC; CDR3 protein: CASRRRTDGSYEQYF
V gene: TRBV2; clone size: -; J gene: TRBJ2-5; D gene: TRBD1; CDR3 DNA: TGTGCCAGCATTACGACAGGGTACCAAGAGACCCAGTACTTC; CDR3 protein: CASITTGYQETQYF
V gene: TRBV15; clone size: -; J gene: TRBJ1-1; D gene: -; CDR3 DNA: TGTGCCACCAGCAGAGATCCAATGGTGGGCACTGAAGCTTTCTTT; CDR3 protein: CATSRDPMVGTEAFF
V gene: TRBV12-3/TRBV12-4; clone size: few; J gene: TRBJ1-4; D gene: TRBD1; CDR3 DNA: TGTGCCAGCGGACAGGGTTCCATTAATGAAAAACTGTTTTTT; CDR3 protein: CASGQGSINEKLFF
V gene: TRBV6-5; clone size: -; J gene: TRBJ1-2; D gene: -; CDR3 DNA: TGTGCCAGCTTGGGACCCCCTTATGGCTACACCTTC; CDR3 protein: CASLGPPYGYTF
V gene: TRBV19; clone size: -; J gene: TRBJ2-3; D gene: -; CDR3 DNA: TGTGCCAGTAGTGGACAGACCGCAGATACGCAGTATTTT; CDR3 protein: CASSGQTADTQYF
V gene: TRBV29-1; clone size: many; J gene: TRBJ2-7; D gene: -; CDR3 DNA: TGCAGCGTTGTCGACGGCCCCTACGAGCAGTACTTC; CDR3 protein: CSVVDGPYEQYF
V gene: TRBV27; clone size: few; J gene: TRBJ1-1; D gene: -; CDR3 DNA: TGTGCCAGCAGTTTAGTCAGACTGGCACGAGACTGGGACACTGAAGCTTTCTTT; CDR3 protein: CASSLVRLARDWDTEAFF
V gene: TRBV7-7; clone size: many; J gene: TRBJ2-1; D gene: -; CDR3 DNA: TGTGCTAGCAGCTTAGAGGGTACCTACAATGAGCAGTTCTTC; CDR3 protein: CASSLEGTYNEQFF
V gene: TRBV6-6; clone size: -; J gene: TRBJ2-1; D gene: TRBD2; CDR3 DNA: TGTGCCAGCAGTTACTCGAGTACTAGCGATGAGCAGTTCTTC; CDR3 protein: CASSYSSTSDEQFF
V gene: TRBV19; clone size: few; J gene: TRBJ2-7; D gene: TRBD1; CDR3 DNA: TGTGCCAGTAGTACACGACCGACAGGGTACGAGCAGTACTTC; CDR3 protein: CASSTRPTGYEQYF
V gene: TRBV10-1; clone size: many; J gene: TRBJ2-7; D gene: TRBD1; CDR3 DNA: TGCGCCAGCTCAGAGGGACAGGGATCCTACGAGCAGTACTTC; CDR3 protein: CASSEGQGSYEQYF
V gene: TRBV6-1; clone size: many; J gene: TRBJ2-1; D gene: -; CDR3 DNA: TGTGCCAGCAGTGATTTAGGGGGCTACAATGAGCAGTTCTTC; CDR3 protein: CASSDLGGYNEQFF
V gene: TRBV2; clone size: -; J gene: TRBJ1-2; D gene: TRBD1; CDR3 DNA: TGTGCCAGCAGTTCCGGGACAGAAAACTATGGCTACACCTTC; CDR3 protein: CASSSGTENYGYTF
V gene: TRBV7-9; clone size: few; J gene: TRBJ2-1; D gene: -; CDR3 DNA: TGTGCCAGCAGCTTAGTGGTGACTCAGGCCTTCTTC; CDR3 protein: CASSLVVTQAFF
V gene: TRBV6-5; clone size: many; J gene: TRBJ1-1; D gene: -; CDR3 DNA: TGTGCCAGCGGGAGACAGCGAGCTGAAGCTTTCTTT; CDR3 protein: CASGRQRAEAFF
V gene: TRBV5-1; clone size: -; J gene: TRBJ2-7; D gene: -; CDR3 DNA: TGCGCCAGCAGCTTGGGGATTGTGTCCCGGTCCTCCTACGAGCAGTACTTC; CDR3 protein: CASSLGIVSRSSYEQYF
V gene: TRBV27; clone size: -; J gene: TRBJ2-6; D gene: -; CDR3 DNA: TGTGCCAGCAGTTCTACCGGGACCCCGGGCTCTAGGGCCAACGTCCTGACTTTC; CDR3 protein: CASSSTGTPGSRANVLTF
V gene: TRBV20-1; clone size: medium-sized; J gene: TRBJ2-3; D gene: -; CDR3 DNA: TGCAGTGCTAGAAGACCCGGTGGAGATACGCAGTATTTT; CDR3 protein: CSARRPGGDTQYF
V gene: TRBV6-6; clone size: -; J gene: TRBJ1-2; D gene: TRBD1; CDR3 DNA: TGTGCCAGCAGTCCCACCGGGACAGGGGGCTATAGCTATGGCTACACCTTC; CDR3 protein: CASSPTGTGGYSYGYTF
V gene: TRBV12-3/TRBV12-4; clone size: -; J gene: TRBJ1-5; D gene: -; CDR3 DNA: TGTGCCAGCAGTTTTATCCCGACAGTTGATCAGCCCCAGCATTTT; CDR3 protein: CASSFIPTVDQPQHF
V gene: TRBV7-9; clone size: -; J gene: TRBJ2-1; D gene: TRBD1; CDR3 DNA: TGTGCCAGCAGCTCCGGACAGGGGGCTGAGCAGTTCTTC; CDR3 protein: CASSSGQGAEQFF
V gene: TRBV24-1; clone size: few; J gene: TRBJ1-2; D gene: -; CDR3 DNA: TGTGCCACCAGTGAACAGTGGGGTGGCTACACCTTC; CDR3 protein: CATSEQWGGYTF